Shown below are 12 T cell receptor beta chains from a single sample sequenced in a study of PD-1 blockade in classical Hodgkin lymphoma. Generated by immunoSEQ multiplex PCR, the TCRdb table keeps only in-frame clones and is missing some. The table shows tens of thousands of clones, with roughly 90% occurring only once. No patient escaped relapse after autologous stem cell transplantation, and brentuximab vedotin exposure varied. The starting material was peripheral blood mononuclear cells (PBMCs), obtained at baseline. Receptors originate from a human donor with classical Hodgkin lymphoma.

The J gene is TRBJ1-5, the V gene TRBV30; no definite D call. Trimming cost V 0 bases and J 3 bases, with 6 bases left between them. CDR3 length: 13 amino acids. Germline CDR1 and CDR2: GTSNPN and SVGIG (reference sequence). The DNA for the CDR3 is TGTGCCTGGAGTGTACAGCTCAATCAGCCCCAGCATTTT. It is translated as CAWSVQLNQPQHF.

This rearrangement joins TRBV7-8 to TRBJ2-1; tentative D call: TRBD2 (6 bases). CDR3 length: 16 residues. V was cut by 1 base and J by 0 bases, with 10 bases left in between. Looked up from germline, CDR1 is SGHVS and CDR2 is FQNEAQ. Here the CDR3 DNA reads TGTGCCAGCAGCTTAGGGCGGGGAAGCTCCTACAATGAGCAGTTCTTC. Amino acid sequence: CASSLGRGSSYNEQFF.

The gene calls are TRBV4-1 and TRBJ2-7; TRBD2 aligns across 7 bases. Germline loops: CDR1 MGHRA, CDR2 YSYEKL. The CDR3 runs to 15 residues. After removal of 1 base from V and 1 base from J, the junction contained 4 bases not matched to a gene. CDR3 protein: CASSQGWGGSYEQYF. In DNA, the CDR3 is TGCGCCAGCAGCCAAGGTTGGGGGGGTTCCTACGAGCAGTACTTC.

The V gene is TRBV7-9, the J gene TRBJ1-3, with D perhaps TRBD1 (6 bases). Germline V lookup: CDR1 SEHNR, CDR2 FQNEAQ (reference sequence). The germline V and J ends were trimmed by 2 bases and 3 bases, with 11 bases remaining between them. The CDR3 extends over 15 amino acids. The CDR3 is CASSLPTGSGNTIYF. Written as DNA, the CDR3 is TGTGCCAGCAGCTTACCAACAGGGAGTGGAAACACCATATATTTT.

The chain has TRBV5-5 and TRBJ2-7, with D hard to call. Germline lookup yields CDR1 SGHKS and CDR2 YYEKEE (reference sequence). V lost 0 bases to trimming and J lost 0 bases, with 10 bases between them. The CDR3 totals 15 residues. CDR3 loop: CASSLAPGNSYEQYF. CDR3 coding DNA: TGTGCCAGCAGCTTGGCTCCAGGTAACTCCTACGAGCAGTACTTC.

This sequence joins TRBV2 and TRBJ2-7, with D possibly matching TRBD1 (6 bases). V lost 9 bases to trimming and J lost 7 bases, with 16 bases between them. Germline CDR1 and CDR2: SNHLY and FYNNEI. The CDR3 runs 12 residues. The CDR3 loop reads CARQTGSREQYF. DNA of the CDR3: TGTGCCAGGCAGACAGGCTCAAGGGAGCAGTACTTC.

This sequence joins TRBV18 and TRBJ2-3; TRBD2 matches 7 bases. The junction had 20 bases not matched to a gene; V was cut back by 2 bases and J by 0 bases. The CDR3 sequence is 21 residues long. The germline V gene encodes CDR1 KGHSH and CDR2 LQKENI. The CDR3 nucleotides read TGTGCCAGCTCACCAAGGACCCTCCTACGACGGCTAGCGGCTAGCACAGATACGCAGTATTTT. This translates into CASSPRTLLRRLAASTDTQYF. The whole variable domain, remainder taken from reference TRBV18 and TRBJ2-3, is NAGVMQNPRHLVRRRGQEARLRCSPMKGHSHVYWYRQLPEEGLKFMVYLQKENIIDESGMPKERFSAEFPKEGPSILRIQQVVRGDSAAYFCASSPRTLLRRLAASTDTQYFGPGTRLTVL.

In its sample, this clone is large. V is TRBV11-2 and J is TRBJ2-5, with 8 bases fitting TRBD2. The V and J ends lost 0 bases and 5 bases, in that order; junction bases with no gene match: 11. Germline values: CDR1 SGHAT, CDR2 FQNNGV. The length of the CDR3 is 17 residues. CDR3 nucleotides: TGTGCCAGCAGCTTAGATCGTCTCGGGAGGGCCTGGGAGACCCAGTACTTC. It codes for CASSLDRLGRAWETQYF.

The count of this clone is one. The CDR3: CATSREAGVGQETQYF. The CDR3 nucleotides are TGTGCCACCAGCAGGGAAGCGGGAGTTGGGCAAGAGACCCAGTACTTC. The genes are TRBV15 and TRBJ2-5, with 8 nucleotides matching TRBD2. The J segment lost 2 bases and the V segment lost 3 bases, leaving 8 bases of the junction unmatched. The CDR3 is made up of 16 amino acids. CDR1 and CDR2 from the germline V gene are LNHNV and YYDKDF (reference sequence).

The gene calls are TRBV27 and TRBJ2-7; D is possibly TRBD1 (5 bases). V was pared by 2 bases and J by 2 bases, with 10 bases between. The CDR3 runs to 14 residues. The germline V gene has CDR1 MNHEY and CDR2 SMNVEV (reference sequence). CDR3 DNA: TGTGCCAGCAGTTTAGATAGGGGCGCCTACGAGCAGTACTTC. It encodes CASSLDRGAYEQYF.

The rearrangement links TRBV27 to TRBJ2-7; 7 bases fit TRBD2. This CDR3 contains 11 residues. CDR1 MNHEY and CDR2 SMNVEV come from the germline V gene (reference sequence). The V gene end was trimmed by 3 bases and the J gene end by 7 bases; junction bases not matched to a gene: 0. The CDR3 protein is CASSFGGEQYF. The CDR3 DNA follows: TGTGCCAGCAGTTTCGGGGGGGAGCAGTACTTC.

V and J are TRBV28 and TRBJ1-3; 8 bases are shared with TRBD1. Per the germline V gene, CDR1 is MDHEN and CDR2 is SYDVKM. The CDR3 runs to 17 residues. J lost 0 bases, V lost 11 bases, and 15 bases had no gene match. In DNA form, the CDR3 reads TGTGCCCCCCGGGACAGGCGACGTCCTATCTCTGGAAACACCATATATTTT. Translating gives CAPRDRRRPISGNTIYF.